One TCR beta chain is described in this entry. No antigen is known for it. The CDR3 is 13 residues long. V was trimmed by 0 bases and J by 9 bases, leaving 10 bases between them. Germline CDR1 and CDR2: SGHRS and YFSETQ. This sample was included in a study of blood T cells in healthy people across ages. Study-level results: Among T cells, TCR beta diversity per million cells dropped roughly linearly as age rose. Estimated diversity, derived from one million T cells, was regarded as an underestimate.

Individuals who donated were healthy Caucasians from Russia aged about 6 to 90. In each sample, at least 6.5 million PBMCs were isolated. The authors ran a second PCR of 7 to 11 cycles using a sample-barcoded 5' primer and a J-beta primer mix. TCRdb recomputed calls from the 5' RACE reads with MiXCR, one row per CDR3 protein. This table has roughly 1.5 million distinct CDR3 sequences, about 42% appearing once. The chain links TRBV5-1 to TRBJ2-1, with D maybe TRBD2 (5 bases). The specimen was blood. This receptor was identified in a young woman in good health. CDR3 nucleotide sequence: TGCGCCAGCAGCTTGGGGCTAGAGGGTGAGCAGTTCTTC. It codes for CASSLGLEGEQFF.